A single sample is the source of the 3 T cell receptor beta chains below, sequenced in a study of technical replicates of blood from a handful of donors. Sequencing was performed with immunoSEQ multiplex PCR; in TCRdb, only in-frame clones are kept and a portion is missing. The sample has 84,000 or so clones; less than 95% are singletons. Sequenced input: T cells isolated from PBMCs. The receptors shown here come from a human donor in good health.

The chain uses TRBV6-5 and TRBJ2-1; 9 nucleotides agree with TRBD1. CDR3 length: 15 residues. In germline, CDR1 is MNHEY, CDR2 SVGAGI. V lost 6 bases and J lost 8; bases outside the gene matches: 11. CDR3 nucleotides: TGTGCCAGCAGGGCCGGGACAGGGTCTGGCCATGAGCAGTTCTTC. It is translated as CASRAGTGSGHEQFF.

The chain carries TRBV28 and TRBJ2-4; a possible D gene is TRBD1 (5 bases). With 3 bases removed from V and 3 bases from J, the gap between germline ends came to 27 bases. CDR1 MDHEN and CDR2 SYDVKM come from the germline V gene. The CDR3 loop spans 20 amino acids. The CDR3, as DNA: TGTGCCAGCAGTTTCGCGAGACACCAGGACCTAGGGGCATACAAAAACATTCAGTACTTC. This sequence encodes CASSFARHQDLGAYKNIQYF.

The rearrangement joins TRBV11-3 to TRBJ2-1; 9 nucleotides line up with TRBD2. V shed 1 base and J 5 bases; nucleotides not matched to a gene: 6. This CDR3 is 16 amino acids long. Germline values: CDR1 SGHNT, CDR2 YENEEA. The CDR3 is CASSLVELAGHNEQFF. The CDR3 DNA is TGTGCCAGCAGCTTAGTAGAGCTAGCGGGACACAATGAGCAGTTCTTC.